The clone carrying this T cell receptor (beta chain) was detected a few times. The data derive from a study of OX40 agonist ivuxolimab in advanced cancers. Turning to the study itself: Dose-escalation patients had hepatocellular carcinoma, melanoma, renal cell or head and neck cancer. Three patients, one with hepatocellular carcinoma and two with cutaneous melanoma, responded partially.

Germline loops: CDR1 SNHLY, CDR2 FYNNEI. The CDR3 contains 14 residues. Between the trimmed V and J ends, which lost 6 bases and 2 bases, there was a span of 13 bases. Assay: immunoSEQ multiplex PCR; the TCRdb copy retains only in-frame clones and omits some. The profile shows nearly 90,000 clones, more than 75% of them singletons. The sample in question was CD4+ or CD8+ T cells sorted from blood, obtained in a trial of the OX40 agonist ivuxolimab. The chain joins TRBV2 to TRBJ1-1; D perhaps matches TRBD1 (6 bases). The receptor comes from an adult with an advanced solid tumor such as melanoma, head and neck, liver or kidney cancer. CDR3 region: CASRAEGGNTEAFF. CDR3 in DNA: TGTGCCAGCAGGGCGGAGGGGGGAAACACTGAAGCTTTCTTT.